Presented here are 10 T cell receptor beta chains from one specimen sequenced in a study of blood T cell repertoires in COVID-19. Produced via immunoSEQ multiplex PCR; TCRdb's table is partial and in-frame only. The table has a few hundred thousand clones, roughly four fifths seen once. The sample taken for sequencing was PBMCs or T cells enriched from blood (not recorded which). All receptors come from a man aged 35 to 55 who had recovered from COVID-19.

This chain joins TRBV9 and TRBJ2-1; 13 nucleotides agree with TRBD2. The CDR3 spans 18 residues. The trim removed 0 bases at V and 0 bases at J, leaving 3 bases unmatched. Germline CDR1 SGDLS, CDR2 YYNGEE. The CDR3 nucleotides are TGTGCCAGCAGCGTAGGACTAGCGGGAGGACTCTCCTACAATGAGCAGTTCTTC. Protein: CASSVGLAGGLSYNEQFF.

V and J are TRBV7-2 and TRBJ2-1; D call uncertain. Trimming removed 0 bases from V and 10 bases from J, with 13 bases in between. Germline CDR1 and CDR2: SGHTA and FQGNSA. CDR3 length: 14 residues. For the CDR3, the DNA is TGTGCCAGCAGCTTAGCATACTCAACCGTGGAGCAGTTCTTC. Translating gives CASSLAYSTVEQFF.

This clone was seen only once. The V call is TRBV2, the J call TRBJ2-1, with a weak D call TRBD2 (6 bases). Germline CDR1 and CDR2: SNHLY and FYNNEI. The CDR3 sequence is 12 residues long. Trimming pared 7 bases from V and 6 bases from J, leaving 10 bases between. The CDR3 spells CASNKEGNEQFF. The CDR3 region has the DNA TGTGCCAGCAATAAGGAGGGCAATGAGCAGTTCTTC. The variable domain in full, completed from reference TRBV2 and TRBJ2-1, reads EPEVTQTPSHQVTQMGQEVILRCVPISNHLYFYWYRQILGQKVEFLVSFYNNEISEKSEIFDDQFSVERPDGSNFTLKIRSTKLEDSAMYFCASNKEGNEQFFGPGTRLTVL.

The V and J genes are TRBV10-3 and TRBJ2-1; D uncertain. The CDR3 runs 12 residues. With 2 bases removed from V and 10 bases from J, the gap between germline ends came to 9 bases. Germline V gene lookup returns CDR1 ENHRY and CDR2 SYGVKD. In nucleotides, the CDR3 is TGTGCCATCAGTGAGCCTAGGCGGGAGCAGTTCTTC. Residues: CAISEPRREQFF.

The chain recombines TRBV18 with TRBJ1-2; D is unresolved. The CDR3 is 14 amino acids. Trimming left V 6 bases short and J 4 bases short, with 15 bases between. In germline, CDR1 is KGHSH, CDR2 LQKENI. CDR3 DNA: TGTGCCAGCTCTCCGAAGGAAGCGTTCTATGGCTACACCTTC. Protein sequence: CASSPKEAFYGYTF.

CDR3 amino acids: CASSNRGLFRDTQYF. In DNA form, the CDR3 reads TGTGCCAGTAGTAACAGAGGGCTGTTCAGGGATACGCAGTATTTT. The chain couples TRBV19 to TRBJ2-3; D is perhaps TRBD2 (5 bases). CDR1 is LNHDA, CDR2 SQIVND, per germline (reference sequence). The CDR3 length is 15 residues. The germline V and J ends were trimmed by 4 bases and 6 bases, with 17 bases remaining between them.

The J gene is TRBJ2-1, the V gene TRBV19; 7 nucleotides align to TRBD1. Germline CDR1 reads LNHDA; CDR2 reads SQIVND (reference sequence). CDR3 length: 14 residues. With V trimmed by 5 bases and J by 5 bases, 6 bases remained unmatched. CDR3 residues: CASSGTTGNNEQFF. The CDR3 nucleotides are TGTGCCAGTAGTGGGACGACAGGGAACAATGAGCAGTTCTTC.

This chain connects TRBV30 to TRBJ2-2, with TRBD2 matching 13 bases. Losses at the gene ends were 2 bases for V and 5 bases for J; bases not matched to a gene: 11. CDR3 length: 18 residues. The V gene's germline CDR1 is GTSNPN and CDR2 SVGIG (reference sequence). Written as DNA, the CDR3 is TGTGCCTGGAGTCCCCTCGGACTAGCGGGAGATCGTACCGGGGAGCTGTTTTTT. Its translation is CAWSPLGLAGDRTGELFF.

The chain carries TRBV9 and TRBJ1-2; 11 positions agree with TRBD1. The CDR3 contains 15 residues. Germline-derived CDR1 and CDR2 are SGDLS and YYNGEE. Trimming cost V 0 bases and J 6 bases; bases outside gene matches: 4. In DNA form, the CDR3 reads TGTGCCAGCAGCGTAGATGGGGGACAGGGGGATGGCTACACCTTC. It specifies CASSVDGGQGDGYTF.

At least ten counts were recorded for this clone. V gene TRBV3-1 (or the pseudogene TRBV3-2) combines with J gene TRBJ1-1, with TRBD1 identical over 7 bases. This CDR3 contains 12 residues. The V gene end was trimmed by 4 bases and the J gene end by 7 bases; junction bases not matched to a gene: 3. Germline V gives CDR1 LGHDT, CDR2 YNNKEL (reference sequence). CDR3 residues: CASSLGQDEAFF. DNA of the CDR3: TGTGCCAGCAGCCTCGGACAGGATGAAGCTTTCTTT.